This T cell receptor beta chain was identified in a study of cytomegalovirus exposure and HLA in healthy donors. The study, taken as a whole, reports: A later analysis showed HLA-associated TCR beta chains outstripping equally common others in clonal expansion.

Participants comprised healthy donors of bone marrow. Although they were nominally healthy when sampled, donors likely had unrecorded immune exposures. V dropped 1 base and J dropped 7 bases, with 14 bases sitting between them. From germline, CDR1 is SGHNT and CDR2 YENEEA. This CDR3 region has 15 residues. Vbeta (60) and Jbeta (13) primers were used in the PCR. Produced via immunoSEQ multiplex PCR; TCRdb's table is partial and in-frame only. Among roughly 200,000 clones listed, 70% were seen once. Details on this clone: Its specificity is unknown.

This TCR derives from a middle-aged man in good health and CMV-seropositive. The V gene is TRBV11-3, the J gene TRBJ2-1; D is possibly TRBD1 (5 bases). The specimen was PBMCs. CDR3 residues: CASSLGGQGKNEQFF. The CDR3 DNA sequence: TGTGCCAGCAGCTTAGGAGGCCAGGGTAAGAATGAGCAGTTCTTC.